The clone carrying this T cell receptor (beta chain) was seen just once. As yet, its antigen is unknown. This entry comes from a study of T cell repertoires in cytomegalovirus infection. Looking at the study overall: Both recently identified HLA-C-restricted and well-studied HLA-B-restricted CMV epitopes were used in the study.

In TCRdb, the reads were re-called with MiXCR into one record per CDR3 protein. Here the sample spans around 430,000 distinct CDR3 sequences, about 44% being singletons. This CDR3 comprises 12 residues. Trimming pared 4 bases from V and 8 bases from J, leaving 11 bases between. From germline, CDR1 is SGHAT and CDR2 FQNNGV. The material was cultured PBMCs, obtained from culture after CMV antigen stimulation. The clonotype comes from a human donor in good health (CMV status not recorded). Some clones in this sample may be carry-over from other donors' samples. The rearrangement uses TRBV11-2 and TRBJ1-2, with D maybe TRBD1 (6 bases). CDR3 sequence (DNA): TGTGCCAGCAGCTCAGGGACACGCGGCTACACCTTC. Translated: CASSSGTRGYTF.